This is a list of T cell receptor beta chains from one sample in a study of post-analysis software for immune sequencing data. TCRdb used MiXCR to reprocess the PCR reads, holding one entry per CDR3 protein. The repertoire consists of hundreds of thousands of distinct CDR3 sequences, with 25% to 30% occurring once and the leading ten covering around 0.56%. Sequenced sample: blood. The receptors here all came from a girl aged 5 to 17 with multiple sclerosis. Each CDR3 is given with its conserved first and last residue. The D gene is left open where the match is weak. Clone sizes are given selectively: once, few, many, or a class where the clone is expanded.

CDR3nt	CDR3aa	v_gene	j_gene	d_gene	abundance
TGCGCCAGCAGCCAGGACCGATTTGGGGGGGCTGGCTATGGCTACACCTTC	CASSQDRFGGAGYGYTF	TRBV4-1	TRBJ1-2	.	.
TGCGCCAACAGCTTGTCCACGACAGGGAACACTGAAGCTTTCTTT	CANSLSTTGNTEAFF	TRBV5-1	TRBJ1-1	.	.
TGCGCCAGCAGCTCATTACCTGGACTGAGCACAGATACGCAGTATTTT	CASSSLPGLSTDTQYF	TRBV5-1	TRBJ2-3	.	.
TGTGCCAGCTCACCAGGGGTAGCGGGGGCGAGGAGCGAGCAGTACTTC	CASSPGVAGARSEQYF	TRBV18	TRBJ2-7	TRBD2	.
TGTGCCAGTAGTATCCAGGGAGTGGAGAACACTGAAGCTTTCTTT	CASSIQGVENTEAFF	TRBV19	TRBJ1-1	.	.
TGTGCCAGCAGCTCGTGGACTAGCGGGAGGGTTTACAATGAGCAGTTCTTC	CASSSWTSGRVYNEQFF	TRBV11-2	TRBJ2-1	TRBD2	.
TGCAGTGCTAGAGATCTTTTTTTTGCTAGCGGGAAATCTTACGATGAGCAGTTCTTC	CSARDLFFASGKSYDEQFF	TRBV20-1	TRBJ2-1	TRBD2	.
TGCAGCGTTGAAAGGGGGCGGAAAGCCGAGGAGACCCAGTACTTC	CSVERGRKAEETQYF	TRBV29-1	TRBJ2-5	TRBD1	.
TGCGCCAGCAGCTCGGACAGGGCGAATAATTCACCCCTCCACTTT	CASSSDRANNSPLHF	TRBV5-1	TRBJ1-6	TRBD1	.
TGTGCCAGCAGGGAGTGGCCAGATACGCAGTATTTT	CASREWPDTQYF	TRBV27	TRBJ2-3	.	.
TGCAGTGCTAGAGAATCGGGCCGGAACTATGGCTACACCTTC	CSARESGRNYGYTF	TRBV20-1	TRBJ1-2	.	.
TGTGCCAGCGGAGGGCTGGTTGGGGCAGATACGCAGTATTTT	CASGGLVGADTQYF	TRBV11-2	TRBJ2-3	.	few
TGTGCCAGCAGCTTAAGTGGCGGGACACAGAATTCACCCCTCCACTTT	CASSLSGGTQNSPLHF	TRBV7-9	TRBJ1-6	.	.
TGCGCCAGCAGTCAACTAGGGGCGGCAGATACGCAGTATTTT	CASSQLGAADTQYF	TRBV4-1	TRBJ2-3	.	.
TGCGCCAGCAGCCTCCGGGACAGTCGGAGCACAGATACGCAGTATTTT	CASSLRDSRSTDTQYF	TRBV4-1	TRBJ2-3	TRBD1	.
TGTGCCAGCAGAGAATACAATGAGCAGTACTTC	CASREYNEQYF	TRBV2	TRBJ2-7	.	.
TGCGCCAGCAGCCAAGAGTCAAGGGGGTACGAGCAGTACTTC	CASSQESRGYEQYF	TRBV4-1	TRBJ2-7	.	few
TGTGCCATCAGTGAGGGACGGGTCCGTGACAATCAGCCCCAGCATTTT	CAISEGRVRDNQPQHF	TRBV10-3	TRBJ1-5	.	few
TGCGCCAGCAGCCCAGGCGGCCGGGGAGGGACTGAAGCTTTCTTT	CASSPGGRGGTEAFF	TRBV4-3	TRBJ1-1	.	once